This TCR beta chain was observed in a study of early T cells in non-severe SARS-CoV-2 infection. Across the study: The study sequenced bulk RNA from unsorted whole blood, with chains unpaired.

Unique molecular identifier tags were affixed to discrete cDNA molecules. TCRdb itself ran the 5' RACE reads through MiXCR, one entry per CDR3 protein. The sample shows about 68,000 distinct CDR3 sequences, 12% of them seen only once. J lost 7 bases, V lost 4 bases, and 1 base had no gene match. The CDR3 totals 13 residues. Looked up from germline, CDR1 is SNHLY and CDR2 is FYNNEI. This clonotype was recorded many times. Its antigen is still unknown. Findings and limits, study-wide: Clonotype matching in VDJdb favored anti-spike CD8 responses and did not capture private and CD4 specificities.

The genes are TRBV2 and TRBJ2-5; 12 bases line up with TRBD2. The receptor was isolated from an adult who was a healthcare worker with PCR-confirmed SARS-CoV-2 infection or an uninfected control (not recorded which). Sequenced: whole blood. CDR3 nucleotides: TGTGCCAGCAGTGGGGGACTAGCGGGGACCCAGTACTTC. Translated: CASSGGLAGTQYF. Full variable domain (remainder filled in from reference TRBV2 and TRBJ2-5): EPEVTQTPSHQVTQMGQEVILRCVPISNHLYFYWYRQILGQKVEFLVSFYNNEISEKSEIFDDQFSVERPDGSNFTLKIRSTKLEDSAMYFCASSGGLAGTQYFGPGTRLLVL.